This T cell receptor (beta chain) was documented in a study of Ad26.COV2.S vaccination and SARS-CoV-2 variants. Treatment indicated: about 20 received Ad26.COV2.S at low or high dose, single or two shots; about 5 received placebo; per-sample allocation not given. Following the first vaccine or placebo injection, samples were taken on day 63. Repertoires were generated with immunoSEQ multiplex PCR, while TCRdb's copy carries only in-frame clones and drops some. This table has about 380,000 clones, around 82% appearing once. V lost 1 base and J 3 bases, leaving 12 bases between the germline ends. The CDR3 has 15 amino acids. The germline V gene has CDR1 LGHNA and CDR2 YSLEER.

The chain carries TRBV4-3 and TRBJ2-5, with a possible D match to TRBD1 (5 bases). The sequencing here drew on peripheral blood, taken in a trial of Ad26.COV2.S vaccine versus placebo. The receptor was derived from a person aged 18-60 years who received the Ad26.COV2.S COVID-19 vaccine or a placebo. CDR3 loop: CASSQVGQGKETQYF. CDR3 DNA sequence: TGCGCCAGCAGCCAAGTTGGGCAGGGAAAAGAGACCCAGTACTTC.